This note documents a single TCR beta chain sequence. This sample stems from a study of shared clonotypes between healthy human individuals. Trimming pared 1 base from V and 4 bases from J, leaving 9 bases between. The V gene's germline CDR1 is LNHNV and CDR2 YYDKDF (reference sequence). The CDR3 extends over 14 amino acids. Original handling: Junction-only immunoSEQ data arrived without quality scores, meaning filtering differed. Profiling relied on immunoSEQ multiplex PCR, and the TCRdb table lists in-frame clones only, not all of them. V, J and clone size reflect that table, while D and trimming were determined from the DNA. The repertoire holds 490,000 or so clones, with around 78% as singletons.

The rearrangement joins TRBV15 to TRBJ2-3; weak D call: TRBD2 (6 bases). The sample comprised PBMCs. The clonotype originates from a woman in her thirties or forties in good health. Some clones in this sample may be carry-over from other donors' samples. In DNA, the CDR3 is TGTGCCACCAGCAGAGGGGGGGAGTCAGATACGCAGTATTTT. It codes for CATSRGGESDTQYF.